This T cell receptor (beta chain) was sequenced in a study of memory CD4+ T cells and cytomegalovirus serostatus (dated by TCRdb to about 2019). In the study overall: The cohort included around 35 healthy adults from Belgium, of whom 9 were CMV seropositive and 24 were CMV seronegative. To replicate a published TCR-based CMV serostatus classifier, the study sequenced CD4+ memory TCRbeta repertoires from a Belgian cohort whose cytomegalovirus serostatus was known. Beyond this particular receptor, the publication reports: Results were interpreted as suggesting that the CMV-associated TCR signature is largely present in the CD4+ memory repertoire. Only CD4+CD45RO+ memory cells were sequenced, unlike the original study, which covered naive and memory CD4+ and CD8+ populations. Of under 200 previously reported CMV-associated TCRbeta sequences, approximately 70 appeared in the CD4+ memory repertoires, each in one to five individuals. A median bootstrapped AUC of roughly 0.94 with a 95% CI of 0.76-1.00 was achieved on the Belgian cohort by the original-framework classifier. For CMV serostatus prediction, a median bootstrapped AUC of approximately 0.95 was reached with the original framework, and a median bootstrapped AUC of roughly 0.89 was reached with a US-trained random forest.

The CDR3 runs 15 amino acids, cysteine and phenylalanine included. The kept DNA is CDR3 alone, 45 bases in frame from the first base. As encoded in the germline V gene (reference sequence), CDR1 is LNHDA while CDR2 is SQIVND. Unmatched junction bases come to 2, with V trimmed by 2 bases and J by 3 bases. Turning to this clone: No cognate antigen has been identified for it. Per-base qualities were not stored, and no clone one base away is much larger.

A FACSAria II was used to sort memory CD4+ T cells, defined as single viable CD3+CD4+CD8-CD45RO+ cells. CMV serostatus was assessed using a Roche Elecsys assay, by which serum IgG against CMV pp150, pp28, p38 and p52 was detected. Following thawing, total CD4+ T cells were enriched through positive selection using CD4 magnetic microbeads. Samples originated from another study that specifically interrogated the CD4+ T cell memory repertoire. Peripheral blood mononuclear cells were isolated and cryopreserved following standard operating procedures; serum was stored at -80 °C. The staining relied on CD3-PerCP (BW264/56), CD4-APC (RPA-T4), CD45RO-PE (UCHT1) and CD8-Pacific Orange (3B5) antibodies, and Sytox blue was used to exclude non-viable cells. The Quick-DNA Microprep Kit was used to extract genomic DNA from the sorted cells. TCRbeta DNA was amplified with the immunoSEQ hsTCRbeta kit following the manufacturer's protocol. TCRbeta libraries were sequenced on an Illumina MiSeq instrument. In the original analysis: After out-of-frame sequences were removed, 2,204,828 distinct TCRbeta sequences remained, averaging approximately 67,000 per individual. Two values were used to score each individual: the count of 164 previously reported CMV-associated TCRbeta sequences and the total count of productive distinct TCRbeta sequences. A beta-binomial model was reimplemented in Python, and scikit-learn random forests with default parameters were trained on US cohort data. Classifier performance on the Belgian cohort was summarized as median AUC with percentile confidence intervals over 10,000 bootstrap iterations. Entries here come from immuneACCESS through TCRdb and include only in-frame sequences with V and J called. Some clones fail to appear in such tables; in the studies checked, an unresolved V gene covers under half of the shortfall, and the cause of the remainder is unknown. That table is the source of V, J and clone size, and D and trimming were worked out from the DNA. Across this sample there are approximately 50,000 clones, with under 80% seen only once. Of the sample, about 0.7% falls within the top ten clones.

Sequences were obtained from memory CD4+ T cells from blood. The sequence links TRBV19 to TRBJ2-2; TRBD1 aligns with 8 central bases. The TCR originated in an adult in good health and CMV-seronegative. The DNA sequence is TGTGCCAGTAGTATAACAGGGGGTGACACCGGGGAGCTGTTTTTT. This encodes CASSITGGDTGELFF. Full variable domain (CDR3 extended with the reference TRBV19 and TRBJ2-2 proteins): DGGITQSPKYLFRKEGQNVTLSCEQNLNHDAMYWYRQDPGQGLRLIYYSQIVNDFQKGDIAEGYSVSREKKESFPLTVTSAQKNPTAFYLCASSITGGDTGELFFGEGSRLTVL.